Sequencing of this TCR beta chain was carried out in a study of blood T cell repertoires in COVID-19. Whole-study context: The United States, Italy and Spain were the sources of the acute and convalescent COVID-19 samples. Nucleic acid was either cDNA or gDNA, and it came from T cells, B-cell-depleted T cells, or PBMCs.

Original data processing: Using reference gene primer amplification, nucleated cell counts were estimated. Clones were sequenced by immunoSEQ multiplex PCR, and TCRdb holds only the in-frame ones, with some missing. That table is the source of V, J and clone size, and D and trimming were worked out from the DNA. This sample yields a few hundred thousand clones, of which 70% to 90% are seen a single time; roughly 0.8% belongs to the top ten. The V end was cut by 5 bases, the J end by 8 bases, with 15 bases between. The CDR3 covers 13 residues. Germline lookup yields CDR1 MNHEY and CDR2 SMNVEV (reference sequence).

Sequences were obtained from peripheral blood. The chain couples TRBV27 to TRBJ1-1; D is ambiguous. The TCR comes from a woman younger than 45 with acute or convalescent COVID-19. CDR3 bases: TGTGCCAGCAGTCCACCGCCCTACTGGGAAGCTTTCTTT. It codes for CASSPPPYWEAFF.